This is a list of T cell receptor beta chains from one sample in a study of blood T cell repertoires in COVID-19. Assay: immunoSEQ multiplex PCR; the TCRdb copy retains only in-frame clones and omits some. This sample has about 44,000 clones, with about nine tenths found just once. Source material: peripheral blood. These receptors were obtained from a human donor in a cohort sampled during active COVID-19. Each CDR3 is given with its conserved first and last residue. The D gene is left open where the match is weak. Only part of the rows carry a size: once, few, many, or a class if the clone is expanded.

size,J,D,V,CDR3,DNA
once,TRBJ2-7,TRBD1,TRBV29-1,CSVEVRTGQYEQYF,TGCAGCGTTGAAGTTAGGACAGGTCAGTACGAGCAGTACTTC
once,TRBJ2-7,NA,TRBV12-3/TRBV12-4,CASIGRGHYEQYF,TGTGCCAGCATCGGCAGGGGACATTACGAGCAGTACTTC
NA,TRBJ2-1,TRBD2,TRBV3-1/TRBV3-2,CASSQDLTSGISYNEQFF,TGTGCCAGCAGCCAAGATCTGACTAGCGGGATATCCTACAATGAGCAGTTCTTC
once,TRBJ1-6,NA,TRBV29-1,CSVDSAGLLHF,TGCAGCGTTGATTCGGCAGGGCTCCTCCACTTT
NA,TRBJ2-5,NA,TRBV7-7,CASSNGGPSSQETQYF,TGTGCTAGCAGCAATGGAGGACCAAGTAGCCAAGAGACCCAGTACTTC
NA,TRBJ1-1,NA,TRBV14,CASSQPGMHTEAFF,TGTGCCAGCAGCCAACCAGGGATGCACACTGAAGCTTTCTTT
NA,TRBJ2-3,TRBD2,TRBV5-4,CASSLAGPLAADTQYF,TGTGCCAGCAGCTTGGCTGGCCCCCTAGCGGCAGATACGCAGTATTTT
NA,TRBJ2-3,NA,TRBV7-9,CASSLLPDTQYF,TGTGCCAGCAGCCTACTTCCAGATACGCAGTATTTT
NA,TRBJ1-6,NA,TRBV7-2,CASSLVLEGSPLHF,TGTGCCAGCAGCTTAGTTTTAGAGGGTTCACCCCTCCACTTT
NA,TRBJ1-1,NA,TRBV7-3,CASSPRGIGTEAFF,TGTGCCAGCAGCCCAAGGGGGATAGGCACTGAAGCTTTCTTT
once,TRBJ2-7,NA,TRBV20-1,CSASSGVVGEQYF,TGCAGTGCTAGTTCGGGAGTAGTGGGAGAGCAGTACTTC
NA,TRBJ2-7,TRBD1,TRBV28,CASSSGQGAPHSYEQYF,TGTGCCAGCAGTTCCGGACAGGGGGCCCCTCACTCCTACGAGCAGTACTTC
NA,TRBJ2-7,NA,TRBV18,CASSPQVETYEQYF,TGTGCCAGCTCACCACAAGTTGAGACCTACGAGCAGTACTTC
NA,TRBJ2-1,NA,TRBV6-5,CASNSNPGSYNEQFF,TGTGCCAGCAATTCCAACCCCGGGAGCTACAATGAGCAGTTCTTC
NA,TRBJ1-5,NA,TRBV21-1,CASSAPQGSQPQHF,TGTGCCAGCTCCGCGCCCCAGGGAAGTCAGCCCCAGCATTTT
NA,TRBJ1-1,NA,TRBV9,CASSPAGGGSEAFF,TGTGCCAGCAGCCCCGCTGGCGGGGGTTCTGAAGCTTTCTTT
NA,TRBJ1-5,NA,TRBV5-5,CASSLSLRGIEPQHF,TGTGCCAGCAGCTTGAGCTTGCGAGGGATAGAGCCCCAGCATTTT
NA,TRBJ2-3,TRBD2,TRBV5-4,CASSKVGGRATDTQYF,TGTGCCAGCAGCAAGGTTGGCGGGAGGGCCACAGATACGCAGTATTTT
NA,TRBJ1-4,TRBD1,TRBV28,CASNSGQEIEKLFF,TGTGCCAGCAATTCGGGACAGGAAATAGAAAAACTGTTTTTT
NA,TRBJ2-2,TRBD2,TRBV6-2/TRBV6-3,CASSYATLAVGELFF,TGTGCCAGCAGTTACGCCACTCTAGCGGTAGGGGAGCTGTTTTTT
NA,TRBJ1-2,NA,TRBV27,CASSVGGAWGTYGYTF,TGTGCCAGCAGTGTCGGTGGGGCCTGGGGGACTTATGGCTACACCTTC
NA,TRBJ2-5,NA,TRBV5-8,CASRILGVQETQYF,TGTGCCAGCAGGATTTTAGGGGTTCAAGAGACCCAGTACTTC
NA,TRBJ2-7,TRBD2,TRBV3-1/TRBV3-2,CASSPGTSGYEQYF,TGTGCCAGCAGCCCCGGGACTAGCGGCTACGAGCAGTACTTC
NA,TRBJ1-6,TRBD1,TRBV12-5,CASGLPSRETGGESSRGSPLHF,TGTGCTAGTGGTTTGCCCTCACGTGAAACAGGGGGCGAGTCCTCCCGCGGGTCACCCCTCCACTTT
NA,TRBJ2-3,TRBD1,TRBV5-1,CASSPLTGAADTQYF,TGCGCCAGCAGCCCCCTGACAGGGGCGGCAGATACGCAGTATTTT
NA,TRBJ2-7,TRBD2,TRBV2,CASRRGLAGNEQYF,TGTGCCAGCAGAAGGGGACTAGCGGGAAACGAGCAGTACTTC
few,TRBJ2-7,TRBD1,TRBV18,CASSRAGQADYEQYF,TGTGCCAGCTCACGGGCAGGACAGGCGGACTACGAGCAGTACTTC
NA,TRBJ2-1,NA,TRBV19,CASSMGGMGEQFF,TGTGCCAGTAGTATGGGCGGGATGGGGGAGCAGTTCTTC
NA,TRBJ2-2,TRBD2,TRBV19,CASSIGLGTSGTNTGELFF,TGTGCCAGTAGTATAGGGTTAGGGACTAGCGGTACGAACACCGGGGAGCTGTTTTTT
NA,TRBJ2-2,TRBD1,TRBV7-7,CASSAGGRGVTGELFF,TGTGCCAGCAGCGCAGGGGGTAGGGGTGTCACCGGGGAGCTGTTTTTT
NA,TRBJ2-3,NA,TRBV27,CASSFSAGFTDTQYF,TGTGCCAGCAGTTTTAGTGCGGGATTTACAGATACGCAGTATTTT
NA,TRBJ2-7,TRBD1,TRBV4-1,CASSQPGQGNHEQYF,TGCGCCAGCAGCCAGCCGGGACAGGGGAACCACGAGCAGTACTTC
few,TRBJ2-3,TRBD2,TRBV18,CASSPGSSGTADTQYF,TGTGCCAGCTCACCAGGGTCAAGCGGGACGGCCGATACGCAGTATTTT
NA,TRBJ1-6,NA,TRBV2,CAGGAVENSPLHF,TGTGCCGGGGGGGCGGTAGAAAATTCACCCCTCCACTTT
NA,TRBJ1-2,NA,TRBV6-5,CASSPQEGLGYTF,TGTGCCAGCAGCCCACAAGAGGGTTTGGGCTACACCTTC
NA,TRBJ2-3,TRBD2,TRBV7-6,CASSLALRGSGFDTQYF,TGTGCCAGCAGCTTAGCGCTTCGCGGGAGTGGTTTTGATACGCAGTATTTT
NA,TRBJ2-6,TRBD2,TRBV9,CASSVGLATGANVLTF,TGTGCCAGCAGCGTAGGACTAGCGACCGGGGCCAACGTCCTGACTTTC
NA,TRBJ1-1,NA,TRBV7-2,CASSFRTGSRNTEAFF,TGTGCCAGCAGCTTCCGAACAGGGTCCCGGAACACTGAAGCTTTCTTT
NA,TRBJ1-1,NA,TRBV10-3,CAISAAGATEAFF,TGTGCCATCAGTGCGGCGGGGGCGACTGAAGCTTTCTTT
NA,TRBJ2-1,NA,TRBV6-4,CASSAEGGRWTAYNEQFF,TGTGCCAGCAGTGCCGAGGGGGGGAGGTGGACAGCCTACAATGAGCAGTTCTTC
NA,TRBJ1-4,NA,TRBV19,CATRGRAGEKLFF,TGTGCCACCCGTGGCAGGGCTGGTGAAAAACTGTTTTTT
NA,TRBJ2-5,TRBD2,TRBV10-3,CAISESTSSGQETQYF,TGTGCCATCAGTGAGTCGACGTCTAGCGGGCAAGAGACCCAGTACTTC